This TCR beta chain was recorded in a study of Graves' ophthalmopathy and Graves' hyperthyroidism listed by TCRdb under 2018. Some background on the complete study: Peripheral blood was collected before any treatment was given, at the time of initial diagnosis. In total, over 130 blood samples were TCR-sequenced: approximately 42 ophthalmopathy, under 80 hyperthyroidism and roughly 17 hyperthyroidism-to-ophthalmopathy patients. T-cell repertoires of thyroid tissue and blood were compared in several hyperthyroidism patients. The roughly 94 discovery patients were randomly split 7:3 into training and test sets. To explore V-J signatures that separate ophthalmopathy from hyperthyroidism, a discovery set of 95 to 100 patients was enrolled, consisting of fewer than 45 with ophthalmopathy and 57 with stable hyperthyroidism. Following sampling, methimazole starting at 30 mg daily was administered to hyperthyroidism patients, and high-dose intravenous methylprednisolone was administered to ophthalmopathy patients. An independent validation cohort comprised 18 to 20 hyperthyroidism patients and over 15 patients who later progressed from hyperthyroidism to ophthalmopathy. The study used signatures of the TCR beta repertoire to tell Graves' ophthalmopathy apart from Graves' hyperthyroidism and to predict which patients would progress to ophthalmopathy. Beyond this particular receptor, the publication reports: Sample size was not predetermined statistically, and investigators were not blinded to group allocation. In cross-validation, the 13-signature model distinguished ophthalmopathy from stable hyperthyroidism with 85% to 90% sensitivity and about 84% specificity, and in the test set the corresponding values were roughly 80% and 75%. Most expanded thyroid clonotypes with a frequency above 0.001 also appeared in blood, which suggests that blood repertoires may reflect the immune response in the thyroid. In validation, the model predicted ophthalmopathy progression with 55% to 71% sensitivity and 72% to 80% specificity; roughly 11 predicted patients were CT-confirmed with GO in a median of approximately 6.5 months.

For repertoire sequencing, TCR beta CDR3 regions were amplified from RNA transcripts. A first-round RT-PCR used HTBI primers with the Qiagen OneStep RT-PCR kit, followed by a second-round multiplex PCR, size selection and purification. The libraries underwent paired-end sequencing with 100 bp reads on an Illumina HiSeq2000. The authors' analysis ran thus. SOAPnuke was used to process the reads, removing any read that contained adapters or uncalled bases, had a mean Phred below 15, or lacked an exact match to the constant primer or identifier. High-quality paired reads were merged with COPE v1.2.5. Each unique nucleotide sequence was treated as a clonotype, and MiTCR v1.1 was used to align the clonotypes to the IMGT TRB V, D and J references. Analysis was restricted to V-J combinations with a frequency above 0.0001, which covered about 99% of repertoires. For each V-J combination, a TCR clonal expansion and chaos score was defined as F50 clonal expansion divided by the chaos observed in the TCRdist matrix. Welch's t-statistics and random forest were used to narrow the features down to 13 V-J combinations, which were then fed into a naive Bayes classifier. Thyroid-blood repertoire similarity was quantified with the Morisita-Horn index. The raw public reads went through TCRdb reprocessing: fastp at Q25, MiXCR clone calling, in-frame beta chains kept. Each entry is one CDR3 protein sequence, shown with its most common DNA and genes. It is TCRdb's table, rather than the study itself, that gives the V and J calls and clone size. The table for this sample lists about 220,000 distinct CDR3 sequences; roughly 21% of them were counted only once. The top ten hold roughly 42% of the sample.

V loses 4 bases, J loses 6 bases, and the germline ends lie 10 bases apart. CDR1 and CDR2, looked up from the germline V gene, are SGHDT and YYEEEE. Spanning cysteine to phenylalanine, the CDR3 consists of 12 amino acids. This entry keeps only the CDR3 DNA: 36 bases, framed from base 1. This clonotype has a count of ten or more. The antigen it recognizes is unknown. No base quality values were provided; no much bigger clone lies one nucleotide off. Ophthalmopathy patients were characterized by moderately to severely active disease, a Clinical Activity Score of at least 3, a NOSPECS grade of at least 4, and a disease duration under 3 months. Patients were excluded if they had other autoimmune diseases, uncontrolled infections, pregnancy or lactation. Diagnosis relied on clinical symptoms, serum thyroxine, TRAb, thyroid ultrasound and orbital computed tomography. Using Ficoll-Paque density gradient centrifugation, PBMCs were isolated from about 9.4 ml of fresh peripheral blood. Total RNA was extracted with Trizol reagent and quality-checked on an Agilent 2100 Bioanalyzer.

The TCR sequence derives from a woman between 50 and 59 years old with Graves' ophthalmopathy. Donor details come from another sample of the same person, matched by shared clones. The rearranged segments are TRBV5-6 and TRBJ2-5, with the identity of the D gene unclear. The sample comprised peripheral blood. For the CDR3, the sequence is CASSPGSQTQYF. The sequenced DNA: TGTGCCAGCAGCCCGGGCAGCCAGACCCAGTACTTC.